The 29 T cell receptor beta chains below were found in one sample sequenced in a study of T cells in Graves' hyperthyroidism and ophthalmopathy. Amplified regions were TCR beta CDR3 sequences from RNA transcripts. The HTBI primer set was used in a first-round RT-PCR of the TCR CDR3. Each CDR3 protein is one row after TCRdb ran MiXCR on the multiplex PCR reads. The data show around 600,000 distinct CDR3 sequences, roughly 15% seen once. The specimen was blood. The origin of the receptors is a woman between 45 and 65 years old with Graves' ophthalmopathy.

This clonotype has a handful of counts. A read error may be the cause here, since a much bigger clone is one base away. The CDR3 DNA follows: TGTGCCAGCAGTTTAGGCAGGGACGTTATGCCCTACGATGAGCAGTTCTTC. This translates into CASSLGRDVMPYDEQFF. The chain carries TRBV28 and TRBJ2-1, with D perhaps being TRBD1 or TRBD2 (5 bases each). Germline V lookup: CDR1 MDHEN, CDR2 SYDVKM. This CDR3 spans 17 amino acids.

This clonotype was counted ten times or more. The genes are TRBV30 and TRBJ2-3; TRBD1 is a possible D gene (6 bases). There are 14 residues in the CDR3. V was shortened by 0 bases and J by 2 bases, with 9 bases between the two germline ends. The germline V gene has CDR1 GTSNPN and CDR2 SVGIG (reference sequence). CDR3 DNA sequence: TGTGCCTGGAGTGTCGGGACAAACACAGATACGCAGTATTTT. Translation gives CAWSVGTNTDTQYF.

The V and J genes are TRBV7-6 and TRBJ2-1, with 8 bases aligning to TRBD2. Germline V gene lookup returns CDR1 SGHVS and CDR2 FNYEAQ. The CDR3 runs to 15 residues. J gave up 10 bases and V 2 bases, and 10 bases lay outside the gene matches. CDR3: CASSLMLAGGREQFF. For the CDR3, the DNA is TGTGCCAGCAGCTTAATGCTAGCGGGCGGCCGCGAGCAGTTCTTC.

This clonotype appeared a few times. Possible read error: a much larger clone is one base away. CDR3 residues: CASSGDRVNTEAFF. DNA of the CDR3: TGTGCCAGCAGTGGAGACAGGGTCAACACTGAAGCTTTCTTT. The V gene is TRBV2, the J gene TRBJ1-1; the match to TRBD1 covers 7 bases. The CDR3 is 14 residues long. Trimming removed 4 bases from V and 2 bases from J; junction bases left unmatched: 4. Looked up from germline, CDR1 is SNHLY and CDR2 is FYNNEI.

The sample holds many counts of this clonotype. J is TRBJ2-5 and V is TRBV20-1; 7 positions agree with TRBD2. The CDR3 is 15 residues long. CDR1 and CDR2 from the germline V gene are DFQATT and SNEGSKA (reference sequence). V lost 5 bases and J lost 1; bases outside the gene matches: 10. CDR3 bases: TGCAGTGCTGTCCCCGGGGCTAGCGGCCAAGAGACCCAGTACTTC. Translating it yields CSAVPGASGQETQYF.

The rearrangement joins TRBV14 to TRBJ2-7; no clear D. V gave up 1 base and J gave up 0 bases, with 7 bases separating them. This CDR3 comprises 14 residues. Germline V gives CDR1 SGHDN, CDR2 FVKESK. The CDR3 loop reads CASSQGLLSYEQYF. The CDR3 nucleotides read TGTGCCAGCAGCCAAGGCCTACTCTCCTACGAGCAGTACTTC.

This clonotype was picked up many times. The rearrangement joins TRBV11-2 to TRBJ2-7, with no clear D. Germline-derived CDR1 and CDR2 are SGHAT and FQNNGV. The length of the CDR3 is 12 residues. Deletions cut 3 bases from V and 0 bases from J, with 3 bases between. The CDR3 sequence: CASSFDSYEQYF. For the CDR3, the DNA is TGTGCCAGCAGCTTCGACTCCTACGAGCAGTACTTC.

The chain combines TRBV2 with TRBJ1-1; 7 bases align to TRBD1. The germline CDR1 and CDR2 sequences are SNHLY and FYNNEI. This CDR3 spans 15 amino acids. V shed 8 bases and J 4 bases; nucleotides not matched to a gene: 13. The CDR3: CASGVGEGASTEAFF. The CDR3 nucleotides read TGTGCCAGCGGTGTGGGTGAGGGGGCTTCCACTGAAGCTTTCTTT.

This clonotype occurred many times. The chain combines TRBV5-1 with TRBJ2-3; unclear D gene. Trimming pared 5 bases from V and 0 bases from J, leaving 10 bases between. The germline CDR1 and CDR2 sequences are SGHRS and YFSETQ. The CDR3 loop spans 14 amino acids. The CDR3 DNA follows: TGCGCCAGCAGTAGTGCAACTAGCACAGATACGCAGTATTTT. It is translated as CASSSATSTDTQYF.

This clonotype was found many times. The genes are TRBV7-9 and TRBJ2-1; no firm D call. The CDR3 totals 11 residues. Germline-derived CDR1 and CDR2 are SEHNR and FQNEAQ (reference sequence). V lost 7 bases and J 5 bases, leaving 6 bases between the germline ends. In DNA, the CDR3 is TGTGCCAGCATTTGGAACAATGAGCAGTTCTTC. As protein: CASIWNNEQFF.

The rearrangement links TRBV5-1 to TRBJ2-7; TRBD2 agrees at 13 bases. The J segment lost 1 base and the V segment lost 7 bases, leaving 11 bases of the junction unmatched. The CDR3 spans 17 residues. The V gene's germline CDR1 is SGHRS and CDR2 YFSETQ. The CDR3: CASFGLAGAGVSYEQYF. The CDR3 bases are TGCGCCAGCTTCGGACTAGCGGGAGCAGGGGTGTCCTACGAGCAGTACTTC.

This clonotype was seen many times. This chain links TRBV28 with TRBJ1-5; D uncertain. V lost 2 bases and J 5 bases, leaving 4 bases between the germline ends. This CDR3 is built from 12 residues. Looked up from germline, CDR1 is MDHEN and CDR2 is SYDVKM. CDR3 nucleotides: TGTGCCAGCAGTTTAAGTCATCAGCCCCAGCATTTT. Its translation: CASSLSHQPQHF.

This clonotype was seen a handful of times. This CDR3 reads CASSPPGGTEGGYTF. As DNA, the CDR3 is TGTGCCAGCAGCCCCCCGGGTGGGACAGAGGGCGGCTACACCTTC. V is TRBV7-9 and J is TRBJ1-2; 7 nucleotides agree with TRBD1. Germline loops: CDR1 SEHNR, CDR2 FQNEAQ (reference sequence). The V gene end was trimmed by 5 bases and the J gene end by 8 bases; junction bases not matched to a gene: 14. The CDR3 is 15 residues long.

At least ten counts were recorded for this clonotype. This chain links TRBV27 with TRBJ1-2, with no clear D. The CDR3 is made up of 16 amino acids. Trimming took 0 bases from V and 6 from J, leaving 17 bases between them. Germline CDR1 and CDR2: MNHEY and SMNVEV (reference sequence). The CDR3: CASSLSLRTSAHGYTF. The CDR3 coding sequence is TGTGCCAGCAGTTTATCCCTTCGGACGTCAGCACATGGCTACACCTTC.

In this sample, this clonotype turned up many times. The chain is built from TRBV3-1 and TRBJ1-1; 9 bases match TRBD1. The V and J ends lost 1 base and 4 bases, in that order; junction bases with no gene match: 10. The CDR3 covers 17 residues. From germline, CDR1 is LGHDT and CDR2 YNNKEL (reference sequence). The CDR3 region is CASSQVGTGSRITEAFF. In nucleotides, the CDR3 is TGTGCCAGCAGCCAAGTGGGGACAGGGAGTAGGATCACTGAAGCTTTCTTT.

The V gene is TRBV6-1, the J gene TRBJ2-7; 8 bases map to TRBD1. Trimming removed 8 bases from V and 6 bases from J; junction bases left unmatched: 9. The CDR3 loop spans 13 amino acids. The germline gives CDR1 MNHNS, CDR2 SASEGT. CDR3 sequence (DNA): TGTGCCAGCTACGGACAGGGCTCGGTCGAGCAGTACTTC. This sequence encodes CASYGQGSVEQYF.

This clonotype appeared a few times. This rearrangement joins TRBV9 to TRBJ1-2, with a possible D match to TRBD1 (5 bases). The CDR3 sequence is 12 residues long. Trimming stripped 3 bases from V and 4 bases from J, with 7 bases between. The V gene's germline CDR1 is SGDLS and CDR2 YYNGEE. The CDR3 coding sequence is TGTGCCAGCAGCGACAGGTCCTATGGCTACACCTTC. As protein: CASSDRSYGYTF.

This clonotype was recorded at least ten times. The V call is TRBV28, the J call TRBJ2-7; TRBD1 aligns across 8 bases. The CDR3 spans 17 residues. The J segment lost 1 base and the V segment lost 5 bases, leaving 13 bases of the junction unmatched. Germline assignment: CDR1 MDHEN and CDR2 SYDVKM. CDR3 amino acids: CASSNPRTGQMSYEQYF. The CDR3, as DNA: TGTGCCAGCAGTAACCCCCGGACAGGGCAGATGTCCTACGAGCAGTACTTC.

The sample holds a few counts of this clonotype. This chain links TRBV4-2 with TRBJ2-5; 11 bases are shared with TRBD2. Germline CDR1 is LGHNA and CDR2 is YNFKEQ. The J segment lost 2 bases and the V segment lost 5 bases, leaving 4 bases of the junction unmatched. CDR3 length: 15 amino acids. The CDR3 DNA sequence: TGTGCCAGCAGCTCGAGGACTAGCGGGCAAGAGACCCAGTACTTC. Protein product: CASSSRTSGQETQYF.

This clonotype was counted many times. The chain uses TRBV6-5 and TRBJ1-6; 7 positions agree with TRBD1. This CDR3 has 17 amino acids. V was clipped by 0 bases and J by 14 bases; unmatched bases: 16. Germline CDR1 and CDR2: MNHEY and SVGAGI. The CDR3 loop reads CASSYSTGQDLFVSLHF. The CDR3 nucleotides read TGTGCCAGCAGTTACTCGACAGGACAGGACCTATTTGTATCCCTCCACTTT.

This clonotype appeared many times. This rearrangement joins TRBV7-9 to TRBJ2-1; D is possibly TRBD1 or TRBD2 (5 bases each). The V end lost 5 bases, the J end lost 3 bases, and 14 bases lay between the germline ends. CDR1 and CDR2 from the germline V gene are SEHNR and FQNEAQ (reference sequence). CDR3 length: 15 amino acids. This chain's CDR3 is CASSIRDGIYNEQFF. The CDR3 nucleotides read TGTGCCAGCAGCATTCGGGACGGCATCTACAATGAGCAGTTCTTC.

In its sample, this clonotype was seen many times. This sequence joins TRBV7-2 and TRBJ1-2; TRBD1 agrees at 7 bases. There are 14 residues in the CDR3. J gave up 9 bases and V 5 bases, and 12 bases lay outside the gene matches. Per germline, CDR1 SGHTA and CDR2 FQGNSA. CDR3 protein: CASSPQRQGGSYTF. In nucleotides, the CDR3 is TGTGCCAGCAGCCCCCAACGACAGGGTGGGAGCTACACCTTC.

This clonotype was counted ten times or more. The V and J genes are TRBV30 and TRBJ2-2; D is perhaps TRBD2 (6 bases). The CDR3 has 13 amino acids. CDR1 is GTSNPN and CDR2 is SVGIG in the germline V gene (reference sequence). Trimming cost V 1 base and J 8 bases, with 11 bases left between them. The CDR3 here is CAWSDPGEGELFF. The CDR3 DNA sequence: TGTGCCTGGAGTGATCCGGGGGAAGGGGAGCTGTTTTTT.

This clonotype was seen ten or more times. The CDR3 spells CASRGQGYEKLFF. The DNA of the CDR3 is TGTGCCAGCAGAGGACAGGGATATGAAAAACTGTTTTTT. V is TRBV2 and J is TRBJ1-4, with 8 bases identical to TRBD1. The CDR3 runs 13 residues. The V gene end was trimmed by 6 bases and the J gene end by 6 bases; junction bases not matched to a gene: 3. Germline loops: CDR1 SNHLY, CDR2 FYNNEI.

The chain uses TRBV27 and TRBJ1-1, with 9 bases aligning to TRBD1. Germline CDR1 reads MNHEY; CDR2 reads SMNVEV (reference sequence). Trimming cost V 6 bases and J 0 bases; bases outside gene matches: 5. This CDR3 is 15 amino acids long. The CDR3: CASSWDRELNTEAFF. CDR3 in DNA: TGTGCCAGCAGCTGGGACAGGGAGCTGAACACTGAAGCTTTCTTT.

This clonotype was counted only a few times. The V gene is TRBV15, the J gene TRBJ1-5; a possible D gene is TRBD1 (5 bases). The CDR3 has 16 residues. V gave up 0 bases and J gave up 5 bases, with 14 bases separating them. CDR1 and CDR2 (germline): LNHNV, YYDKDF (reference sequence). CDR3 protein: CATSRDGGWLDQPQHF. CDR3 bases: TGTGCCACCAGCAGAGATGGGGGTTGGCTAGATCAGCCCCAGCATTTT.

V is TRBV30 and J is TRBJ2-2; tentatively, D is TRBD2 (6 bases). This CDR3 has 18 amino acids. Trimming took off 3 bases at V and 1 base at J, with 21 bases between the two ends. Germline lookup yields CDR1 GTSNPN and CDR2 SVGIG (reference sequence). CDR3 DNA sequence: TGTGCCTGGAGCGGCGGGATAGGGGTCTTGAAGAACACCGGGGAGCTGTTTTTT. It is translated as CAWSGGIGVLKNTGELFF.

This clonotype came up many times. The J gene is TRBJ2-7, the V gene TRBV12-3 or TRBV12-4, with 9 bases identical to TRBD1. The CDR3 runs to 15 residues. J lost 5 bases, V lost 5 bases, and 10 bases had no gene match. The DNA of the CDR3 is TGTGCCAGCAGTCCGCCGGGACAGGGTACCCACGAGCAGTACTTC. This codes for CASSPPGQGTHEQYF.

The table lists this clonotype with a few counts. This sequence joins TRBV19 and TRBJ1-4; 9 nucleotides agree with TRBD1. Germline CDR1 and CDR2: LNHDA and SQIVND (reference sequence). This CDR3 region has 15 residues. The ends lost 3 bases at V and 8 bases at J; junction bases unmatched: 7. Here the CDR3 DNA reads TGTGCCAGTAGTATCCAGACAGGGGGACGGGAAAAACTGTTTTTT. It codes for CASSIQTGGREKLFF.